The 27 T cell receptor beta chains reported below all come from one sample, sequenced in a study of radiotherapy plus CTLA-4 blockade in lung cancer. Sequencing was performed with immunoSEQ multiplex PCR; in TCRdb, only in-frame clones are kept and a portion is missing. The sample lists some 34,000 clones, around 77% occurring once. The source material was peripheral blood, sampled from a patient treated with radiotherapy plus ipilimumab. Receptors originate from a human donor with non-small cell lung cancer who had stable disease on radiotherapy plus ipilimumab.

The rearrangement uses TRBV5-1 and TRBJ1-4; 7 bases match TRBD1. The CDR3 runs to 14 residues. V was clipped by 7 bases and J by 0 bases; unmatched bases: 3. CDR1 is SGHRS, CDR2 YFSETQ, per germline. CDR3 bases: TGCGCCAGCCGACAGGGCCCAACTAATGAAAAACTGTTTTTT. Protein product: CASRQGPTNEKLFF.

In DNA, the CDR3 is TGTGCCGGCACCCCTACGGTGTCCCACGAGCAGTACTTC. Protein product: CAGTPTVSHEQYF. This chain joins TRBV2 and TRBJ2-7; D remains unclear. CDR1 and CDR2 from the germline V gene are SNHLY and FYNNEI. Trimming took 11 bases from V and 5 from J, leaving 19 bases between them. This CDR3 comprises 13 residues.

This chain joins TRBV18 and TRBJ1-5; 11 bases line up with TRBD1. Germline V gene sequence: CDR1 KGHSH, CDR2 LQKENI. The length of the CDR3 is 14 residues. The V and J ends lost 4 bases and 6 bases, in that order; junction bases with no gene match: 2. The DNA for the CDR3 is TGTGCCAGCTCACGGACAGGGGGCGGTCAGCCCCAGCATTTT. Translation: CASSRTGGGQPQHF. The variable domain in full, with the rest retrieved from reference TRBV18 and TRBJ1-5, is NAGVMQNPRHLVRRRGQEARLRCSPMKGHSHVYWYRQLPEEGLKFMVYLQKENIIDESGMPKERFSAEFPKEGPSILRIQQVVRGDSAAYFCASSRTGGGQPQHFGDGTRLSIL.

This clone turned up a few times. The chain employs TRBV5-6 and TRBJ1-2; 8 bases line up with TRBD1. With 2 bases clipped from V and 6 bases from J, the junction kept 3 bases outside the gene matches. This CDR3 comprises 13 residues. The germline gives CDR1 SGHDT, CDR2 YYEEEE. The CDR3 coding sequence is TGTGCCAGCAGCTTCGGGACAGGAGATGGCTACACCTTC. Its translation is CASSFGTGDGYTF.

The chain recombines TRBV6-1 with TRBJ1-2, with 8 bases identical to TRBD1. Trimming cost V 6 bases and J 5 bases; bases outside gene matches: 8. The germline V gene encodes CDR1 MNHNS and CDR2 SASEGT. The CDR3 is 14 amino acids. For the CDR3, the DNA is TGTGCCAGCAGGAGACAGGGGACACTGTATGGCTACACCTTC. It specifies CASRRQGTLYGYTF.

V usage is TRBV7-2 and J usage is TRBJ1-5; tentatively, D is TRBD1 (6 bases). Germline V lookup: CDR1 SGHTA, CDR2 FQGNSA. V lost 4 bases to trimming and J lost 6 bases, with 13 bases between them. This CDR3 comprises 14 residues. The DNA of the CDR3 is TGTGCCAGCAGCTACGACAGGTATATTCAGCCCCAGCATTTT. This gives the protein CASSYDRYIQPQHF.

This chain connects TRBV18 to TRBJ2-2; possible D gene TRBD1, 6 bases. With 0 bases removed from V and 3 bases from J, the gap between germline ends came to 11 bases. The CDR3 consists of 16 residues. CDR1 is KGHSH and CDR2 is LQKENI in the germline V gene. The chain's CDR3 is CASSPPSGVDTGELFF. Written as DNA, the CDR3 is TGTGCCAGCTCACCACCTTCAGGGGTCGACACCGGGGAGCTGTTTTTT.

This clone was recorded a few times. V is TRBV5-4 and J is TRBJ2-4; the D gene is possibly TRBD2 (6 bases). Trimming removed 2 bases from V and 6 bases from J, with 12 bases in between. The length of the CDR3 is 14 residues. Germline CDR1 reads SGHNT; CDR2 reads YYREEE (reference sequence). The CDR3 coding sequence is TGTGCCAGCAGCTTTGGCGGGGAGACAAACATTCAGTACTTC. Amino acids: CASSFGGETNIQYF.

V gene TRBV6-1 combines with J gene TRBJ2-7; a weak D match, TRBD1 (6 bases). Looked up from germline, CDR1 is MNHNS and CDR2 is SASEGT. The CDR3 sequence is 15 residues long. V was cut by 4 bases and J by 2 bases, with 15 bases left in between. CDR3 nucleotide sequence: TGTGCCAGCAGTGCGCTTGGGGGCCTCCCCTACGAGCAGTACTTC. This translates into CASSALGGLPYEQYF.

This clone was seen only a few times. This chain uses TRBV7-2 with TRBJ1-6; D perhaps matches TRBD1 (5 bases). The V and J ends lost 5 bases and 8 bases respectively, with 13 bases between them. Looked up from germline, CDR1 is SGHTA and CDR2 is FQGNSA. CDR3 length equals 14 residues. The CDR3 region is CASSILIGDSPLHF. CDR3 sequence (DNA): TGTGCCAGCAGCATCTTAATAGGGGATTCACCCCTCCACTTT.

This clone was observed a single time. This sequence joins TRBV4-1 and TRBJ2-7; 7 bases map to TRBD1. In germline, CDR1 is MGHRA, CDR2 YSYEKL. With 1 base clipped from V and 2 bases from J, the junction kept 5 bases outside the gene matches. This CDR3 spans 15 amino acids. The CDR3 DNA reads as TGCGCCAGCAGCCAAGCGGGGCAGGGGGCCTACGAGCAGTACTTC. Protein: CASSQAGQGAYEQYF.

This sequence joins TRBV5-1 and TRBJ2-5, with 8 positions matching TRBD2. With V trimmed by 4 bases and J by 5 bases, 10 bases remained unmatched. CDR1 and CDR2 (germline): SGHRS, YFSETQ. The CDR3 is 15 residues long. The CDR3 sequence: CASSVRGGQGETQYF. The CDR3, as DNA: TGCGCCAGCAGCGTCCGCGGGGGGCAAGGGGAGACCCAGTACTTC.

The genes are TRBV30 and TRBJ1-1; possible D gene TRBD1, 6 bases. This CDR3 contains 13 residues. Germline V gene sequence: CDR1 GTSNPN, CDR2 SVGIG (reference sequence). The V gene lost 0 bases and the J gene lost 6 bases, with 11 bases spanning the gap. The DNA for the CDR3 is TGTGCCTGGAGTGTACCGGGGGGCTCTGAAGCTTTCTTT. As protein: CAWSVPGGSEAFF.

In this sample, this clone turned up a few times. DNA for the CDR3: TGTGCCAGCAGTTTGTCGCAGGGAACCTACGAGCAGTACTTC. Its translation is CASSLSQGTYEQYF. This chain uses TRBV27 with TRBJ2-7; a weak D match, TRBD1 (5 bases). This CDR3 is 14 amino acids long. Germline lookup yields CDR1 MNHEY and CDR2 SMNVEV (reference sequence). Trimming cost V 3 bases and J 2 bases, with 11 bases left between them.

The chain is built from TRBV7-2 and TRBJ1-5; a weak D match, TRBD1 (5 bases). Deletions cut 5 bases from V and 4 bases from J, with 9 bases between. Germline values: CDR1 SGHTA, CDR2 FQGNSA. The CDR3 sequence is 13 residues long. This CDR3 reads CASSERQNQPQHF. In DNA, the CDR3 is TGTGCCAGCAGCGAAAGACAGAATCAGCCCCAGCATTTT.

This clone has a handful of counts. In DNA, the CDR3 is TGTGCCAGCAGTTCCAGACAGGGCGCCTACGAGCAGTACTTC. The encoded protein is CASSSRQGAYEQYF. The chain carries TRBV2 and TRBJ2-7, with 7 bases matching TRBD1. J gave up 2 bases and V 5 bases, and 6 bases lay outside the gene matches. The CDR3 covers 14 residues. Looked up from germline, CDR1 is SNHLY and CDR2 is FYNNEI.

In this sample, this clone turned up a few times. The V and J genes are TRBV10-3 and TRBJ2-7; D is possibly TRBD2 (5 bases). V lost 0 bases, J lost 6 bases, and 15 bases lay in between. This CDR3 region has 15 residues. CDR1 and CDR2 from the germline V gene are ENHRY and SYGVKD. In nucleotides, the CDR3 is TGTGCCATCAGTGAGTCGATGGCCCTTCGGGGCGAGCAGTACTTC. Translated, it gives CAISESMALRGEQYF.

The gene calls are TRBV2 and TRBJ2-3, with 7 bases lining up with TRBD2. In germline, CDR1 is SNHLY, CDR2 FYNNEI. The junction had 13 bases not matched to a gene; V was cut back by 7 bases and J by 3 bases. The CDR3 consists of 16 residues. Written as DNA, the CDR3 is TGTGCCAGCACCTCCCTTGGGAGGGGTCGTACAGATACGCAGTATTTT. Amino acid sequence: CASTSLGRGRTDTQYF. The full variable domain, with the rest looked up from reference TRBV2 and TRBJ2-3, is EPEVTQTPSHQVTQMGQEVILRCVPISNHLYFYWYRQILGQKVEFLVSFYNNEISEKSEIFDDQFSVERPDGSNFTLKIRSTKLEDSAMYFCASTSLGRGRTDTQYFGPGTRLTVL.

This sequence joins TRBV6-1 and TRBJ2-3, with 7 positions matching TRBD1. Per germline, CDR1 MNHNS and CDR2 SASEGT. The CDR3 is 15 residues long. With V trimmed by 5 bases and J by 7 bases, 12 bases remained unmatched. The CDR3 DNA reads TGTGCCAGCAGTCCCCGGACAGGCAAACGGTATACGCAGTATTTT. Protein product: CASSPRTGKRYTQYF.

This chain connects TRBV4-2 to TRBJ1-5, with D maybe TRBD1 (6 bases). Germline values: CDR1 LGHNA, CDR2 YNFKEQ. There are 16 residues in the CDR3. V was cut by 1 base and J by 3 bases, with 13 bases left in between. CDR3 residues: CASSQVKQGSNQPQHF. CDR3 DNA sequence: TGTGCCAGCAGCCAAGTAAAACAGGGCTCCAATCAGCCCCAGCATTTT.

This clone was observed a few times. J is TRBJ2-7 and V is TRBV2; the match to TRBD2 covers 9 bases. The V gene end was trimmed by 6 bases and the J gene end by 1 base; junction bases not matched to a gene: 4. CDR1 is SNHLY and CDR2 is FYNNEI in the germline V gene. This CDR3 has 14 amino acids. This chain's CDR3 is CASRQTSGSYEQYF. The CDR3 coding sequence is TGTGCCAGCAGACAGACTAGCGGATCCTACGAGCAGTACTTC. Full variable domain (remainder filled in from reference TRBV2 and TRBJ2-7): EPEVTQTPSHQVTQMGQEVILRCVPISNHLYFYWYRQILGQKVEFLVSFYNNEISEKSEIFDDQFSVERPDGSNFTLKIRSTKLEDSAMYFCASRQTSGSYEQYFGPGTRLTVT.

The table lists this clone with a few counts. This chain joins TRBV5-1 and TRBJ1-6; 7 bases agree with TRBD1. The length of the CDR3 is 15 residues. Trimming took 0 bases from V and 9 from J; bases not matched to a gene: 6. From germline, CDR1 is SGHRS and CDR2 YFSETQ. CDR3 coding DNA: TGCGCCAGCAGCTTGGACGGACAGGCCTTTTCACCCCTCCACTTT. It codes for CASSLDGQAFSPLHF.

The rearrangement joins TRBV2 to TRBJ2-3, with D possibly TRBD1 on 6 matching bases. Trimming removed 8 bases at V and 5 bases at J, with 17 bases between. CDR3 length equals 14 residues. Germline values: CDR1 SNHLY, CDR2 FYNNEI. The CDR3 spells CASENQGQGDTQYF. DNA for the CDR3: TGTGCCAGCGAGAATCAGGGGCAAGGAGATACGCAGTATTTT.

This clone was seen once. The chain is built from TRBV7-3 and TRBJ1-2; 8 nucleotides line up with TRBD1. The length of the CDR3 is 14 residues. Germline trimming cut 0 bases from V and 4 bases from J; bases unmatched to any gene: 1. Per germline, CDR1 SGHTA and CDR2 FQGTGA. The DNA for the CDR3 is TGTGCCAGCAGCTTAACCAGGGGGCCCTATGGCTACACCTTC. Encoded protein: CASSLTRGPYGYTF. The full variable domain, its missing parts supplied by reference TRBV7-3 and TRBJ1-2, is GAGVSQTPSNKVTEKGKYVELRCDPISGHTALYWYRQSLGQGPEFLIYFQGTGAADDSGLPNDRFFAVRPEGSVSTLKIQRTERGDSAVYLCASSLTRGPYGYTFGSGTRLTVV.

The chain links TRBV15 to TRBJ2-3; 8 bases agree with TRBD2. The CDR3 contains 14 residues. In germline, CDR1 is LNHNV, CDR2 YYDKDF (reference sequence). J was trimmed by 5 bases and V by 3 bases; bases with no gene match: 4. The CDR3 protein is CATSSSAGEDTQYF. CDR3 bases: TGTGCCACCAGCAGCTCAGCGGGGGAAGATACGCAGTATTTT.

This chain links TRBV11-3 with TRBJ2-5; D might be TRBD2 (6 bases). Germline CDR1 SGHNT, CDR2 YENEEA. The CDR3 totals 14 residues. Trimming stripped 6 bases from V and 5 bases from J, with 16 bases between. The CDR3 coding sequence is TGTGCCAGCAGTAACGGAGGGGCTGAGGAGACCCAGTACTTC. It translates to CASSNGGAEETQYF.

This rearrangement joins TRBV7-2 to TRBJ1-3, with D maybe TRBD1 (5 bases). V shed 5 bases and J shed 4 bases, with 9 bases lying between them. In germline, CDR1 is SGHTA, CDR2 FQGNSA. The CDR3 runs to 13 residues. CDR3 sequence: CASSPRQGNTIYF. The CDR3 coding sequence is TGTGCCAGCAGCCCAAGACAGGGAAACACCATATATTTT.